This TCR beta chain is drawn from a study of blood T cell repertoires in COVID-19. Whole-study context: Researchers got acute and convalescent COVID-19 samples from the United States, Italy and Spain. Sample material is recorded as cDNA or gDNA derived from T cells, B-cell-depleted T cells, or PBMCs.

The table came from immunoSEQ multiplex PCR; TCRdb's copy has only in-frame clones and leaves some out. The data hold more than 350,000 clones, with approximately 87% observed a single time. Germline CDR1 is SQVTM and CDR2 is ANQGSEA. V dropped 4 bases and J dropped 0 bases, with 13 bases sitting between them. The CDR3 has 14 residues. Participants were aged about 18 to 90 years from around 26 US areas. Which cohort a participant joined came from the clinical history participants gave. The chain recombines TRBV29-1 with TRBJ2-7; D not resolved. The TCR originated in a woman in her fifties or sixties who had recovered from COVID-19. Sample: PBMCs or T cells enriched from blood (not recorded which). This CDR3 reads CSVGTDQSSYEQYF. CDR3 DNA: TGCAGCGTTGGCACAGACCAAAGCTCCTACGAGCAGTACTTC.